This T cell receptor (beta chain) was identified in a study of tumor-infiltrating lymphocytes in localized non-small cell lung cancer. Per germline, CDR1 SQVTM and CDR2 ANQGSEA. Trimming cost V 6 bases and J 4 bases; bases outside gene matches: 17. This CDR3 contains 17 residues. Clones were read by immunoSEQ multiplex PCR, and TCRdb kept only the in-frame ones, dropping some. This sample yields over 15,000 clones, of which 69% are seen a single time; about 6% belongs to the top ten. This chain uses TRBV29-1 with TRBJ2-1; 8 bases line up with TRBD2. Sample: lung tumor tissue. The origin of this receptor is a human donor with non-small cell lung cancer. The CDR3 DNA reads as TGCAGCGTCTCCGGACTAGCCATCACTCGAAGATACAATGAGCAGTTCTTC. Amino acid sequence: CSVSGLAITRRYNEQFF.